The rows below give T cell receptor beta chains drawn from one sample of a study of blood T cell repertoires in COVID-19. Sequencing was performed with immunoSEQ multiplex PCR; in TCRdb, only in-frame clones are kept and a portion is missing. The sample shows 230,000 or so clones, roughly 90% of them seen only once. Sample: PBMCs or T cells enriched from blood (not recorded which). The receptors were gathered from a woman in her 30s who had recovered from COVID-19. CDR3s include the opening cysteine and the closing phenylalanine or tryptophan. D genes are given only for firm matches. Only part of the rows carry a size: once, few, many, or a class if the clone is expanded.

clone_size cdr3_length j_call d_call v_call cdr3_aa cdr3_nt
. 16 TRBJ2-7 TRBD1 TRBV27 CASSRGQGFFSYEQYF TGTGCCAGCAGCCGGGGACAGGGGTTTTTCTCCTACGAGCAGTACTTC
once 15 TRBJ1-1 TRBD1 TRBV15 CATSRDRTTGTEAFF TGTGCCACCAGCAGAGACCGAACGACAGGGACTGAAGCTTTCTTT
. 12 TRBJ2-1 TRBD2 TRBV6-5 CASWRGAHEQFF TGTGCCAGTTGGCGGGGGGCCCATGAGCAGTTCTTC
. 16 TRBJ2-3 . TRBV7-9 CASRSPQGPSTDTQYF TGTGCCAGCAGGAGTCCCCAGGGCCCTAGCACAGATACGCAGTATTTT
. 17 TRBJ1-3 . TRBV5-8 CASSGRTARLSGNTIYF TGTGCCAGCAGCGGACGGACAGCCCGTCTCTCTGGAAACACCATATATTTT
. 15 TRBJ2-1 TRBD2 TRBV3-1/TRBV3-2 CASSQEGLYYNEQFF TGTGCCAGCAGCCAAGAGGGACTATATTACAATGAGCAGTTCTTC
. 14 TRBJ1-4 TRBD1 TRBV7-2 CASSLRQGGEKLFF TGTGCCAGCAGCCTACGACAGGGTGGGGAAAAACTGTTTTTT
. 13 TRBJ2-3 . TRBV24-1 CATEGTDTDTQYF TGTGCCACCGAGGGAACAGACACAGATACGCAGTATTTT
. 17 TRBJ1-1 . TRBV6-2/TRBV6-3 CASSYSIPRGTNTEAFF TGTGCCAGCAGTTACTCGATTCCTCGGGGAACGAACACTGAAGCTTTCTTT
. 16 TRBJ2-1 TRBD2 TRBV3-1/TRBV3-2 CASSQAAGRTYNEQFF TGTGCCAGCAGCCAAGCAGCGGGGAGAACCTACAATGAGCAGTTCTTC
. 16 TRBJ1-1 . TRBV5-5 CASSSRVTTMNTEAFF TGTGCCAGCAGCTCCAGGGTTACGACCATGAACACTGAAGCTTTCTTT
. 13 TRBJ1-1 . TRBV5-1 CASSTTGNTEAFF TGCGCCAGCAGCACTACTGGGAACACTGAAGCTTTCTTT
. 16 TRBJ2-7 TRBD1 TRBV5-6 CASSPGTGAPLYEQYF TGTGCCAGCAGCCCCGGGACAGGGGCCCCCCTTTACGAGCAGTACTTC
once 14 TRBJ1-5 . TRBV4-3 CASSLTVDNQPQHF TGCGCCAGCAGCCTAACAGTGGACAATCAGCCCCAGCATTTT
. 16 TRBJ2-1 TRBD2 TRBV5-6 CASSLVGTSGYTEQFF TGTGCCAGCAGCTTGGTGGGGACTAGCGGGTACACCGAGCAGTTCTTC
. 17 TRBJ1-2 TRBD1 TRBV27 CASSHYYPGTGGDGYTF TGTGCCAGCAGTCACTATTACCCCGGGACAGGGGGGGATGGCTACACCTTC
. 14 TRBJ1-1 . TRBV19 CASSIQGLNTEAFF TGTGCCAGTAGTATCCAGGGCCTTAACACTGAAGCTTTCTTT
. 14 TRBJ2-3 . TRBV29-1 CSAAGVVGTDTQYF TGCAGCGCCGCGGGCGTAGTGGGCACAGATACGCAGTATTTT
. 16 TRBJ2-1 TRBD1 TRBV7-2 CASSSRPGQLYNEQFF TGTGCCAGCAGCTCAAGACCGGGACAGCTCTACAATGAGCAGTTCTTC
. 19 TRBJ2-1 TRBD2 TRBV5-1 CASSLAVSGGPGPYNEQFF TGCGCCAGCAGCTTGGCCGTTAGCGGGGGGCCCGGGCCCTACAATGAGCAGTTCTTC
. 14 TRBJ1-1 . TRBV4-3 CASSQGEQNTEAFF TGCGCCAGCAGCCAAGGAGAGCAGAACACTGAAGCTTTCTTT
. 15 TRBJ1-3 TRBD1 TRBV7-2 CASSFSDRVGNTIYF TGTGCCAGCAGCTTCTCCGACAGGGTTGGAAACACCATATATTTT
. 12 TRBJ1-1 TRBD1 TRBV29-1 CSVDQGAAEAFF TGCAGCGTTGACCAGGGGGCGGCTGAAGCTTTCTTT
. 16 TRBJ1-4 . TRBV3-1/TRBV3-2 CASSQDFGSVSEKLFF TGTGCCAGCAGCCAAGATTTCGGGAGCGTGAGTGAAAAACTGTTTTTT
once 19 TRBJ2-3 TRBD1 TRBV29-1 CSVEDVGDREGFSTDTQYF TGCAGCGTTGAAGATGTAGGGGACAGGGAAGGTTTTAGCACAGATACGCAGTATTTT
. 11 TRBJ1-3 . TRBV3-1/TRBV3-2 CASSPPGTIYF TGTGCCAGCAGCCCCCCCGGCACCATATATTTT
once 12 TRBJ1-4 . TRBV7-8 CASSLPGEKLFF TGTGCCAGCAGCTTACCGGGTGAAAAACTGTTTTTT
. 16 TRBJ1-5 . TRBV4-3 CASSQEVRYSNQPQHF TGCGCCAGCAGCCAAGAGGTGCGATATAGCAATCAGCCCCAGCATTTT
. 14 TRBJ1-2 . TRBV9 CASSVGNRDYGYTF TGTGCCAGCAGCGTAGGTAACAGGGACTATGGCTACACCTTC
few 17 TRBJ2-6 TRBD1 TRBV7-9 CASSLGDSYSGANVLTF TGTGCCAGCAGCTTAGGGGACAGTTACTCTGGGGCCAACGTCCTGACTTTC
. 14 TRBJ2-7 TRBD1 TRBV6-2/TRBV6-3 CASSPPGQAYEQYF TGTGCCAGCAGTCCACCTGGACAGGCCTACGAGCAGTACTTC
. 15 TRBJ1-5 TRBD1 TRBV4-3 CASSQTGQVNQPQHF TGCGCCAGCAGCCAGACTGGACAGGTTAATCAGCCCCAGCATTTT
. 16 TRBJ1-3 TRBD1 TRBV7-2 CASSLSRTGSGNTIYF TGTGCCAGCAGCTTATCCCGGACAGGTTCTGGAAACACCATATATTTT
. 17 TRBJ1-4 TRBD1 TRBV7-9 CASSLAVTGGYNEKLFF TGTGCCAGCAGCTTAGCCGTCACAGGGGGATATAATGAAAAACTGTTTTTT
once 18 TRBJ2-3 . TRBV4-3 CASSQGVGASRRTDTQYF TGCGCCAGCAGCCAAGGGGTGGGAGCAAGCAGACGCACAGATACGCAGTATTTT
. 15 TRBJ1-2 . TRBV21-1 CASSKDKGAPFGYTF TGTGCCAGCAGCAAAGATAAGGGGGCCCCCTTTGGCTACACCTTC
once 15 TRBJ1-4 TRBD1 TRBV4-2 CASSQALTGVEKLFF TGTGCCAGCAGCCAAGCCTTGACAGGGGTTGAAAAACTGTTTTTT
. 20 TRBJ2-1 TRBD2 TRBV7-8 CASSLGVGSGGPRNYNEQFF TGTGCCAGCAGCTTAGGGGTGGGAAGCGGGGGCCCGAGGAACTACAATGAGCAGTTCTTC
. 16 TRBJ2-2 TRBD2 TRBV7-2 CASSLDPSGGTGELFF TGTGCCAGCAGCTTAGACCCTAGCGGGGGGACCGGGGAGCTGTTTTTT
. 15 TRBJ1-2 TRBD1 TRBV14 CASSPGTGRTLGYTF TGTGCCAGCAGCCCGGGGACAGGAAGGACGCTTGGCTACACCTTC
. 17 TRBJ1-2 TRBD1 TRBV7-9 CASSPRDRGNCCYGYTF TGTGCCAGCAGCCCGAGGGACAGGGGGAATTGCTGTTATGGCTACACCTTC
. 16 TRBJ1-2 . TRBV3-1/TRBV3-2 CASSQGDRGYFYGYTF TGTGCCAGCAGCCAAGGTGACCGGGGGTATTTCTATGGCTACACCTTC
. 16 TRBJ1-3 TRBD1 TRBV7-9 CASSPRAGGYGNTIYF TGTGCCAGCAGCCCCCGGGCAGGGGGATATGGAAACACCATATATTTT
. 17 TRBJ1-4 . TRBV5-8 CASSFHRARGTNEKLFF TGTGCCAGCAGCTTCCACAGGGCCCGCGGAACTAATGAAAAACTGTTTTTT
. 15 TRBJ2-1 TRBD1 TRBV5-5 CASSPRTGVINEQFF TGTGCCAGCAGCCCGAGGACAGGGGTCATCAATGAGCAGTTCTTC
. 14 TRBJ1-2 . TRBV19 CASSTAGTSYGYTF TGTGCCAGTAGTACCGCCGGGACATCCTATGGCTACACCTTC
. 12 TRBJ2-1 . TRBV15 CATSRESRQQFF TGTGCCACCAGCAGAGAGAGCAGGCAGCAGTTCTTC
. 12 TRBJ2-7 . TRBV25-1 CASTFGGHEQYF TGTGCCAGCACTTTCGGGGGACACGAGCAGTACTTC
. 13 TRBJ1-1 . TRBV19 CASRSGRATEAFF TGTGCCAGTCGGTCAGGGAGGGCCACTGAAGCTTTCTTT
. 14 TRBJ2-2 . TRBV24-1 CATSDSNKIGELFF TGTGCCACCAGTGATTCCAACAAGATCGGGGAGCTGTTTTTT
. 15 TRBJ1-3 TRBD1 TRBV9 CASSAGQGPGNTIYF TGTGCCAGCAGCGCGGGACAGGGCCCGGGAAACACCATATATTTT
. 14 TRBJ1-1 TRBD1 TRBV9 CASSTTGEATEAFF TGTGCCAGCAGTACGACAGGGGAGGCCACTGAAGCTTTCTTT